This T cell receptor (beta chain) was captured in a study of cytomegalovirus exposure and HLA in healthy donors. Method: immunoSEQ multiplex PCR; TCRdb's copy keeps in-frame clones and lacks some. The sample lists some 290,000 clones, approximately 85% occurring once. The CDR3 sequence is 15 residues long. Germline V CDR1 and CDR2: SGHRS, YFSETQ. Germline trimming cut 4 bases from V and 4 bases from J; bases unmatched to any gene: 4. Overall study results and limits: Among the CMV-associated chains, three were confirmed in vitro as specific for CMV antigens. Both high specificity and high sensitivity reportedly marked the classifier's diagnosis of cytomegalovirus status. Cytomegalovirus-associated TCR beta chains were listed, numbering some 180.

In the case of this clone: Its target is unknown.

The specimen was PBMCs. V gene TRBV5-1 combines with J gene TRBJ2-1, with 11 bases aligning to TRBD2. The receptor's source is a man aged 25 to 45 in good health and CMV-seronegative. In DNA form, the CDR3 reads TGCGCCAGCAGCGGTAGCGGGGGGGAATACAATGAGCAGTTCTTC. Its translation: CASSGSGGEYNEQFF.